The 5 T cell receptor beta chains below all came from one sample that was sequenced in a study of T cells in Graves' hyperthyroidism and ophthalmopathy. TCR beta CDR3 region amplification was performed from RNA transcripts. Carried out on the TCR CDR3, a first-round RT-PCR used the HTBI primer set. Via MiXCR, TCRdb re-called the multiplex PCR reads, giving one row per CDR3 protein. Of 600,000 to 750,000 distinct CDR3 sequences listed, 17% were seen once; the top ten hold about 14%. The specimen was blood. The receptors originated from a man aged 50-60 years with Graves' hyperthyroidism.

This clonotype was seen ten or more times. The chain uses TRBV5-1 and TRBJ2-3; 10 bases align to TRBD2. CDR1 is SGHRS, CDR2 YFSETQ, per germline. The CDR3 loop spans 16 amino acids. Trimming removed 0 bases from V and 3 bases from J; junction bases left unmatched: 4. The CDR3 coding sequence is TGCGCCAGCAGCTTGGCCCTAGCGGGAGAGACAGATACGCAGTATTTT. Amino acid sequence: CASSLALAGETDTQYF.

At least ten counts were recorded for this clonotype. The genes are TRBV10-3 and TRBJ2-2; 9 bases align to TRBD1. The CDR3 has 17 residues. In germline, CDR1 is ENHRY, CDR2 SYGVKD. V trimming: 3 bases; J trimming: 5 bases; junction bases outside the gene matches: 10. The CDR3 coding sequence is TGTGCCATCAGTGATCACCGGGACAGGGAAAGGACCGGGGAGCTGTTTTTT. Its translation: CAISDHRDRERTGELFF.

This clonotype was counted between two and nine times. The V and J genes are TRBV18 and TRBJ2-2; D is tentatively TRBD1 or TRBD2 (5 bases each). The V gene lost 6 bases and the J gene lost 3 bases, with 11 bases spanning the gap. The CDR3 runs 14 residues. Germline CDR1 is KGHSH and CDR2 is LQKENI. The CDR3 is CASSRDEDTGELFF. The CDR3 DNA sequence: TGTGCCAGCTCCCGGGACGAGGACACCGGGGAGCTGTTTTTT.

This clonotype showed up many times. The chain employs TRBV20-1 and TRBJ1-4; D is perhaps TRBD1 (5 bases). V was pared by 6 bases and J by 8 bases, with 22 bases between. CDR1 and CDR2 (germline): DFQATT, SNEGSKA (reference sequence). The CDR3 extends over 15 amino acids. The CDR3 loop is CSAPTFGGEGEKLFF. In DNA form, the CDR3 reads TGCAGTGCCCCCACGTTTGGGGGAGAAGGAGAAAAACTGTTTTTT.

This sequence joins TRBV2 and TRBJ2-2; 11 nucleotides match TRBD1. The V segment lost 5 bases and the J segment 4 bases; nucleotides outside the gene matches: 6. The germline CDR1 and CDR2 sequences are SNHLY and FYNNEI. CDR3 size: 16 residues. The CDR3 DNA follows: TGTGCCAGCAGTTCGTCGGACAGGGGGCTCACCGGGGAGCTGTTTTTT. It is translated as CASSSSDRGLTGELFF.